The 10 T cell receptor beta chains below all came from one sample that was sequenced in a study of identical twins. A single record per CDR3 protein comes from TCRdb applying MiXCR to the 5' RACE reads. The table has around 480,000 distinct CDR3 sequences, 14% seen once. In addition, the sample was reused for a study of yellow fever vaccine responses in identical twins.

Sample: CD4+ T cells sorted from blood. These receptors originate from a woman under 30 in good health.

This clonotype has a handful of counts. The chain recombines TRBV5-1 with TRBJ2-2; 8 nucleotides match TRBD2. Germline V gene lookup returns CDR1 SGHRS and CDR2 YFSETQ. The J segment lost 3 bases and the V segment lost 3 bases, leaving 16 bases of the junction unmatched. This CDR3 spans 19 amino acids. CDR3 DNA: TGCGCCAGCAGCTCCATTATCTCACGGGGGGGCGCGGACACCGGGGAGCTGTTTTTT. It translates to CASSSIISRGGADTGELFF.

In this sample, this clonotype turned up many times. The chain recombines TRBV3-1 with TRBJ1-6; D not certain. V lost 1 base, J lost 9 bases, and 10 bases lay in between. This CDR3 contains 14 residues. Germline V gene sequence: CDR1 LGHDT, CDR2 YNNKEL (reference sequence). DNA of the CDR3: TGTGCCAGCAGCCAAGTCGATTCGAGTTCACCCCTCCACTTT. This gives the protein CASSQVDSSSPLHF.

V and J are TRBV14 and TRBJ2-3, with 7 bases fitting TRBD1. Unmatched junction bases numbered 6, after V lost 3 bases and J lost 3 bases. This CDR3 has 15 residues. The germline CDR1 and CDR2 sequences are SGHDN and FVKESK. CDR3 DNA sequence: TGTGCCAGCAGCCACCGGGGACAGAGAACAGATACGCAGTATTTT. Translation gives CASSHRGQRTDTQYF.

Many counts were recorded for this clonotype. A read error may produce the germline difference seen at one junction end. This chain uses TRBV5-1 with TRBJ2-7; the D call may be TRBD1 or TRBD2 (5 bases each). CDR3 length equals 13 residues. Per the germline V gene, CDR1 is SGHRS and CDR2 is YFSETQ. CDR3 nucleotides: TGTGCCAGCAGTTTAGAGGGACCTTACGAGCAGTACTTC. It yields the protein CASSLEGPYEQYF.

J is TRBJ2-5 and V is TRBV7-9; 7 bases match TRBD1. V shed 2 bases, J shed 4 bases, and the junction held 1 base outside the gene matches. CDR1 SEHNR and CDR2 FQNEAQ come from the germline V gene (reference sequence). This CDR3 comprises 13 residues. Here the CDR3 DNA reads TGTGCCAGCAGCTTAAAGGGGGCAGAGACCCAGTACTTC. This codes for CASSLKGAETQYF.

The table lists this clonotype with a few counts. V is TRBV10-3 and J is TRBJ1-1; the D is unclear. Germline V CDR1 and CDR2: ENHRY, SYGVKD. V lost 5 bases and J 8 bases, leaving 12 bases between the germline ends. This CDR3 region has 12 residues. The CDR3 bases are TGTGCCATCAGTCACGACCTCCTCGAAGCTTTCTTT. Protein sequence: CAISHDLLEAFF.

The J gene is TRBJ2-1, the V gene TRBV7-3; 10 positions match TRBD2. Germline assignment: CDR1 SGHTA and CDR2 FQGTGA. The CDR3 covers 18 residues. V gave up 2 bases and J gave up 5 bases; unmatched junction bases: 12. CDR3 nucleotide sequence: TGTGCCAGCAGCTTAGCCGGATTGGAAGCGGGGGGGAACAATGAGCAGTTCTTC. Residues: CASSLAGLEAGGNNEQFF.

The V call is TRBV20-1, the J call TRBJ2-5; D not resolved. Between the trimmed V and J ends, which lost 5 bases and 7 bases, there was a span of 8 bases. Germline V lookup: CDR1 DFQATT, CDR2 SNEGSKA (reference sequence). The CDR3 length is 10 residues. The CDR3 spells CSAEKGTQYF. CDR3 DNA: TGCAGTGCTGAAAAGGGGACCCAGTACTTC.

The chain recombines TRBV20-1 with TRBJ2-1; 7 nucleotides agree with TRBD2. Germline V CDR1 and CDR2: DFQATT, SNEGSKA (reference sequence). V shed 1 base, J shed 4 bases, and the junction held 10 bases outside the gene matches. CDR3 length: 16 amino acids. This CDR3 is CSARVPSGVSYNEQFF. CDR3 DNA: TGCAGTGCTAGAGTCCCTAGCGGAGTAAGTTACAATGAGCAGTTCTTC.

In this sample, this clonotype turned up many times. The chain is built from TRBV5-1 and TRBJ2-1; no clear D. Germline values: CDR1 SGHRS, CDR2 YFSETQ. Trimming cost V 5 bases and J 1 base, with 16 bases left between them. The CDR3 runs 16 residues. The CDR3 is CASSWGLARSYNEQFF. For the CDR3, the DNA is TGCGCCAGCAGTTGGGGTCTCGCGCGGTCCTACAATGAGCAGTTCTTC.